Each of the 20 T cell receptor beta chains below was sequenced from the same sample in a study of neurological immune-mediated disorders (dated by TCRdb to between 2018 and 2021). The protocol used for the library was 5' RACE. The sample was run on an Illumina HiSeq 2500. TCRdb reworked the public reads: Q25 trimming with fastp, MiXCR clone assembly, productive beta chains retained. Each entry merges the rows of one CDR3 protein and shows their most common DNA and genes. Recorded for this sample are about 28,000 distinct CDR3 sequences; 5% to 7.5% of them occurred a single time. The top ten clones comprise around 8.3% of the sample. Sequenced sample: PBMCs. Every receptor here comes from a woman in her 50s in good health.

Ten or more counts support this clonotype. This chain uses TRBV21-1 with TRBJ1-6; whether TRBD1, the table's D call, matches the DNA was not checked. TRBV21-1 is an annotated pseudogene. CDR3 length: 15 residues. The DNA for the CDR3 is TGTGCCGGAGGCCCGGACATTCCTTATAATTCACCCCTCCACTTT. Its translation: CAGGPDIPYNSPLHF.

This clonotype has a count of ten or more. The chain joins TRBV5-1 to TRBJ2-7; D ambiguous. The CDR3 contains 15 residues. Germline lookup yields CDR1 SGHRS and CDR2 YFSETQ. V was shortened by 3 bases and J by 5 bases, with 18 bases between the two germline ends. CDR3 nucleotide sequence: TGCGCCAGCAGCTACGGTTTGGGTAACGATCACGAGCAGTACTTC. Translating gives CASSYGLGNDHEQYF.

Many counts were recorded for this clonotype. One end of the junction fails to match germline, which may point to a read error. This rearrangement joins TRBV7-2 to TRBJ2-7; D gene ambiguous. Germline CDR1 SGHTA, CDR2 FQGNSA. CDR3 length equals 14 residues. The CDR3 DNA reads TGTGCCAGCAGCTTAGTGGGCCTCTCCAACGAGCAGTACTTC. As protein: CASSLVGLSNEQYF.

This clonotype was counted at least ten times. The conserved final phenylalanine or tryptophan is absent from the CDR3, which likely points to a read error. The V and J genes are TRBV20-1 and TRBJ2-1; D unresolved. V lost 1 base to trimming and J lost 6 bases, with 7 bases between them. The CDR3 sequence is 12 residues long. Germline V lookup: CDR1 DFQATT, CDR2 SNEGSKA (reference sequence). The CDR3 reads CSARGQSNEQFL. The CDR3 DNA sequence: TGCAGTGCTAGAGGCCAATCCAATGAGCAGTTCCTC.

There are many counts of this clonotype. The chain links TRBV19 to TRBJ1-5, with TRBD1 identical over 9 bases. The ends lost 6 bases at V and 4 bases at J; junction bases unmatched: 1. Germline lookup yields CDR1 LNHDA and CDR2 SQIVND (reference sequence). This CDR3 region has 13 residues. CDR3 in amino acids: CASRTGGNQPQHF. Here the CDR3 DNA reads TGTGCCAGTAGGACAGGGGGGAATCAGCCCCAGCATTTT.

This clonotype was observed at least ten times. The chain combines TRBV7-8 with TRBJ2-3; 7 bases align to TRBD1. Germline V CDR1 and CDR2: SGHVS, FQNEAQ. This CDR3 contains 14 residues. V lost 0 bases, J lost 5 bases, and 2 bases stayed unmatched. In nucleotides, the CDR3 is TGTGCCAGCAGCTTAGCGTACAGGGGAGATACGCAGTATTTT. As protein: CASSLAYRGDTQYF.

This clonotype was observed at least ten times. The CDR3 loop reads CASSLDGTSYNEQFF. Here the CDR3 DNA reads TGCGCCAGCAGCTTGGACGGGACCTCCTACAATGAGCAGTTCTTC. V gene TRBV5-1 combines with J gene TRBJ2-1; D may correspond to TRBD1 or TRBD2 (5 bases each). The CDR3 sequence is 15 residues long. V dropped 0 bases and J dropped 0 bases, with 7 bases sitting between them. The germline CDR1 and CDR2 sequences are SGHRS and YFSETQ.

This clonotype was seen ten or more times. The chain uses TRBV7-8 and TRBJ2-1; 9 bases map to TRBD1. In germline, CDR1 is SGHVS, CDR2 FQNEAQ. The CDR3 is 16 residues long. V was clipped by 5 bases and J by 4 bases; unmatched bases: 9. CDR3 sequence (DNA): TGTGCCAGCAGCGCCTCCGGGACAGGGACTTACAATGAGCAGTTCTTC. Translating gives CASSASGTGTYNEQFF.

This clonotype was found many times. The V and J genes are TRBV3-1 and TRBJ1-4; D is uncertain. CDR1 and CDR2 from the germline V gene are LGHDT and YNNKEL (reference sequence). The CDR3 is 15 amino acids. V lost 5 bases and J lost 0, with 10 bases in between. CDR3 DNA sequence: TGTGCCAGCAGCTTACGGCGGGCAACTAATGAAAAACTGTTTTTT. Protein sequence: CASSLRRATNEKLFF.

This clonotype was recorded many times. This sequence joins TRBV29-1 and TRBJ2-1; D is uncertain. The V and J ends lost 7 bases and 0 bases respectively, with 13 bases between them. The CDR3 covers 14 residues. Germline lookup yields CDR1 SQVTM and CDR2 ANQGSEA. CDR3 coding DNA: TGCAGCGGTGGGGAATTCAGCTCCTACAATGAGCAGTTCTTC. This codes for CSGGEFSSYNEQFF.

This clonotype was detected many times. This chain joins TRBV20-1 and TRBJ2-7; the match to TRBD1 covers 8 bases. CDR1 and CDR2 (germline): DFQATT, SNEGSKA (reference sequence). The CDR3 runs 12 residues. After removal of 7 bases from V and 2 bases from J, the junction contained 4 bases not matched to a gene. The CDR3 here is CSVGTGAYEQYF. CDR3 nucleotide sequence: TGCAGTGTGGGGACAGGAGCCTACGAGCAGTACTTC.

This clonotype was recorded many times. The genes are TRBV7-2 and TRBJ1-2; D gene unclear. This CDR3 spans 15 amino acids. Germline V CDR1 and CDR2: SGHTA, FQGNSA. With 5 bases removed from V and 1 base from J, the gap between germline ends came to 14 bases. CDR3 amino acids: CASSPRTGFNYGYTF. The CDR3 DNA reads as TGTGCCAGCAGCCCGCGAACGGGTTTTAACTATGGCTACACCTTC.

This clonotype has ten or more counts. The chain employs TRBV15 and TRBJ2-2; 7 nucleotides match TRBD1. With 0 bases clipped from V and 4 bases from J, the junction kept 8 bases outside the gene matches. Germline V gene data show CDR1 as LNHNV and CDR2 as YYDKDF (reference sequence). The CDR3 runs to 17 residues. CDR3 protein: CATSRDQGQRGTGELFF. The DNA of the CDR3 is TGTGCCACCAGCAGAGATCAGGGACAGAGAGGCACCGGGGAGCTGTTTTTT.

In its sample, this clonotype is medium-sized (0.01 to 0.1%). The chain combines TRBV6-2 or TRBV6-3 with TRBJ2-7; 9 bases fit TRBD2. The CDR3 runs to 13 residues. V was clipped by 7 bases and J by 3 bases; unmatched bases: 4. In germline, CDR1 is MNHEY, CDR2 SVGEGT. The chain's CDR3 is CASNPSGDYEQYF. CDR3 in DNA: TGTGCCAGCAATCCTAGCGGGGACTACGAGCAGTACTTC.

This clonotype was counted many times. The CDR3 here is CASRRQGTSYEQYF. The CDR3 coding sequence is TGTGCCAGCAGGAGACAGGGGACGTCCTACGAGCAGTACTTC. The V call is TRBV6-1, the J call TRBJ2-7; 8 positions agree with TRBD1. The CDR3 consists of 14 residues. Germline V lookup: CDR1 MNHNS, CDR2 SASEGT. V lost 6 bases, J lost 1 base, and 5 bases stayed unmatched.

This clonotype was found many times. This rearrangement joins TRBV5-5 to TRBJ2-5; tentatively, D is TRBD1 (6 bases). CDR1 and CDR2 (germline): SGHKS, YYEKEE (reference sequence). V lost 4 bases and J lost 4, with 17 bases in between. The CDR3 is 15 amino acids. The CDR3 loop is CASSHTGYPGETQYF. The DNA of the CDR3 is TGTGCCAGCAGCCATACAGGGTACCCTGGAGAGACCCAGTACTTC.

This clonotype came up many times. V usage is TRBV9 and J usage is TRBJ2-7; 10 bases map to TRBD1. From germline, CDR1 is SGDLS and CDR2 YYNGEE. This CDR3 contains 15 residues. V gave up 3 bases and J gave up 7 bases; unmatched junction bases: 10. The CDR3 bases are TGTGCCAGCAGCGGAGCCGGGACAGGGGCCGGGGAGCAGTACTTC. It encodes CASSGAGTGAGEQYF.

This clonotype was observed at least ten times. The rearrangement links TRBV2 to TRBJ2-1, with a possible D match to TRBD2 (6 bases). Germline V gene lookup returns CDR1 SNHLY and CDR2 FYNNEI. V was shortened by 1 base and J by 6 bases, with 10 bases between the two germline ends. The CDR3 loop spans 14 amino acids. Here the CDR3 reads CASSEGGLLNEQFF. The CDR3 nucleotides read TGTGCCAGCAGTGAAGGGGGACTCCTCAATGAGCAGTTCTTC.

This clonotype was observed at least ten times. The chain links TRBV20-1 to TRBJ1-2; D possibly corresponds to TRBD1 (5 bases). CDR3 size: 13 residues. Trimming removed 7 bases at V and 2 bases at J, with 14 bases between. From germline, CDR1 is DFQATT and CDR2 SNEGSKA (reference sequence). As DNA, the CDR3 is TGCAGTGTTAGCGGGTGGGGGAACTATGGCTACACCTTC. Translated: CSVSGWGNYGYTF.

There are many counts of this clonotype. This CDR3 reads CASSWTQGGGEKLFF. The CDR3 DNA reads TGTGCCAGCAGCTGGACACAGGGGGGAGGAGAAAAACTGTTTTTT. The chain uses TRBV7-8 and TRBJ1-4; 8 bases map to TRBD1. The CDR3 has 15 residues. Germline V gene lookup returns CDR1 SGHVS and CDR2 FQNEAQ. V trimming: 4 bases; J trimming: 8 bases; junction bases outside the gene matches: 9.